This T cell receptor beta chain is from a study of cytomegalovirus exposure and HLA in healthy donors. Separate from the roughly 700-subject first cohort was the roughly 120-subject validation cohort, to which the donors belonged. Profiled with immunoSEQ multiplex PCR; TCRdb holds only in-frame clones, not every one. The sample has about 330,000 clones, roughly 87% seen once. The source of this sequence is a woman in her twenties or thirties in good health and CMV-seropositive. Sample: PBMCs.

The CDR3 DNA reads as TGTGCCACCAGCAGTGACAGGATTGACTATGGCTACACCTTC. Its protein product is CATSSDRIDYGYTF. The chain joins TRBV15 to TRBJ1-2; perhaps TRBD1 as D (6 bases). Germline values: CDR1 LNHNV, CDR2 YYDKDF (reference sequence). The CDR3 runs 14 residues. Between the trimmed V and J ends, which lost 3 bases and 3 bases, there was a span of 11 bases.